Following are 32 T cell receptor beta chains from one sample sequenced in a study of shared clonotypes between healthy human individuals. Sequenced by immunoSEQ multiplex PCR; TCRdb stores in-frame clones only, minus some. The table records approximately 1.5 million clones, 95% to 99% of them present only once. The specimen sequenced was naive CD4+ T cells sorted from blood. Subset meaning: CD45RA+ positively selected. The receptor source for this set is a man aged 25 to 45 in good health.

The V gene is TRBV11-2, the J gene TRBJ2-5, with D perhaps assigned TRBD1 or TRBD2 (5 bases each). The germline gives CDR1 SGHAT, CDR2 FQNNGV. The CDR3 is 16 amino acids. Between the trimmed V and J ends, which lost 5 bases and 4 bases, there was a span of 20 bases. The CDR3 sequence is CASSPGTDPRGETQYF. CDR3 sequence (DNA): TGTGCCAGCAGCCCCGGGACCGACCCGAGAGGAGAGACCCAGTACTTC.

V gene TRBV10-3 combines with J gene TRBJ2-7; TRBD2 matches at 8 bases. The CDR3 covers 14 residues. The V and J ends lost 7 bases and 0 bases, in that order; junction bases with no gene match: 5. Germline-derived CDR1 and CDR2 are ENHRY and SYGVKD. CDR3 amino acids: CAINERESSYEQYF. The DNA for the CDR3 is TGTGCCATCAACGAGCGGGAGAGCTCCTACGAGCAGTACTTC.

The chain links TRBV29-1 to TRBJ2-5, with 12 positions matching TRBD2. With 5 bases clipped from V and 6 bases from J, the junction kept 13 bases outside the gene matches. The germline V gene has CDR1 SQVTM and CDR2 ANQGSEA. The CDR3 totals 16 residues. CDR3 coding DNA: TGCAGCGTTCTTCGCTCTAGCGGGAGGGCCCCCCAGACCCAGTACTTC. Translated, it gives CSVLRSSGRAPQTQYF.

The J gene is TRBJ2-2, the V gene TRBV11-1; possibly TRBD1 for D (5 bases). The CDR3 totals 15 residues. V lost 1 base and J 1 base, leaving 7 bases between the germline ends. Germline CDR1 reads SGHAT; CDR2 reads FQDESV (reference sequence). The CDR3 reads CASSLGRVNTGELFF. DNA of the CDR3: TGTGCCAGCAGCTTAGGCAGGGTGAACACCGGGGAGCTGTTTTTT.

This sequence joins TRBV9 and TRBJ2-1; tentatively, D is TRBD2 (6 bases). Looked up from germline, CDR1 is SGDLS and CDR2 is YYNGEE. The CDR3 loop spans 16 amino acids. V was trimmed by 1 base and J by 9 bases, leaving 20 bases between them. The CDR3 is CASSVRSGGYSGEQFF. The CDR3 coding sequence is TGTGCCAGCAGCGTACGCTCCGGGGGATATTCAGGTGAGCAGTTCTTC.

As concerns this clone: The same CDR3 is also encoded by other DNA sequences in this sample. V is TRBV7-6 and J is TRBJ2-5, with D tentatively TRBD2 (5 bases). There are 14 residues in the CDR3. V lost 1 base and J 5 bases, leaving 11 bases between the germline ends. CDR1 is SGHVS, CDR2 FNYEAQ, per germline. CDR3 loop: CASSLVSGGETQYF. The CDR3 coding sequence is TGTGCCAGCAGCTTAGTATCGGGCGGGGAGACCCAGTACTTC.

J is TRBJ2-5 and V is TRBV25-1; the D call may be TRBD1 or TRBD2 (5 bases each). The ends were cut back, 7 bases at V and 1 base at J, with 13 bases in the middle. The CDR3 loop spans 14 amino acids. In germline, CDR1 is MGHDK, CDR2 SYGVNS. CDR3 amino acids: CASTAAGSQETQYF. CDR3 in DNA: TGTGCCAGCACCGCTGCAGGGAGCCAAGAGACCCAGTACTTC.

The V gene is TRBV5-6, the J gene TRBJ1-1, with D uncertain. The CDR3 contains 14 residues. The germline gives CDR1 SGHDT, CDR2 YYEEEE. The V end was cut by 1 base, the J end by 11 bases, with 18 bases between. The CDR3 DNA follows: TGTGCCAGCAGCTTGCGGGGTTACCCCAGCAGGGCTTTCTTT. Protein sequence: CASSLRGYPSRAFF.

V is TRBV7-8 and J is TRBJ2-5; 7 positions match TRBD1. V was pared by 5 bases and J by 2 bases, with 14 bases of the junction left unmatched. Germline V gene sequence: CDR1 SGHVS, CDR2 FQNEAQ. This CDR3 contains 17 residues. CDR3 coding DNA: TGTGCCAGCAGCCCCAATAGCTGGACAGGTGGGCAAGAGACCCAGTACTTC. Protein product: CASSPNSWTGGQETQYF. The full variable domain, completed using reference TRBV7-8 and TRBJ2-5, is GAGVSQSPRYKVAKRGQDVALRCDPISGHVSLFWYQQALGQGPEFLTYFQNEAQLDKSGLPSDRFFAERPEGSVSTLKIQRTQQEDSAVYLCASSPNSWTGGQETQYFGPGTRLLVL.

The chain combines TRBV28 with TRBJ1-2, with D unresolved. CDR3 length equals 12 residues. Trimming took off 7 bases at V and 8 bases at J, with 14 bases between the two ends. Germline loops: CDR1 MDHEN, CDR2 SYDVKM. The DNA of the CDR3 is TGTGCCAGCAAGAGACCACCCCTGGGCTACACCTTC. Its translation: CASKRPPLGYTF.

This clone is a singleton in its sample. J is TRBJ2-2 and V is TRBV7-6; D call uncertain. Germline V lookup: CDR1 SGHVS, CDR2 FNYEAQ. The CDR3 length is 15 residues. V shed 3 bases and J shed 1 base, with 9 bases lying between them. The CDR3 nucleotides are TGTGCCAGCAGCTTGGGCTATCGGAACACCGGGGAGCTGTTTTTT. As protein: CASSLGYRNTGELFF.

CDR3 sequence reads: CASSSTAGVGETQYF. The CDR3, as DNA: TGCGCCAGCAGCTCAACAGCGGGAGTAGGAGAGACCCAGTACTTC. The J gene is TRBJ2-5, the V gene TRBV5-1, with 8 bases lining up with TRBD2. CDR3 length: 15 amino acids. J was trimmed by 4 bases and V by 3 bases; bases with no gene match: 8. CDR1 is SGHRS, CDR2 YFSETQ, per germline.

The chain couples TRBV5-1 to TRBJ2-3; D might be TRBD2 (5 bases). Per germline, CDR1 SGHRS and CDR2 YFSETQ. The CDR3 is 15 residues long. V was pared by 1 base and J by 0 bases, with 9 bases between. CDR3 sequence reads: CASSLMGGSTDTQYF. In DNA, the CDR3 is TGCGCCAGCAGCTTGATGGGCGGGAGCACAGATACGCAGTATTTT.

The chain combines TRBV14 with TRBJ1-4; 11 bases align to TRBD1. In germline, CDR1 is SGHDN, CDR2 FVKESK. CDR3 length: 15 amino acids. V lost 4 bases and J lost 7; bases outside the gene matches: 5. Here the CDR3 reads CASSLRTGGFEKLFF. For the CDR3, the DNA is TGTGCCAGCAGCCTTCGGACAGGGGGCTTTGAAAAACTGTTTTTT.

The genes are TRBV29-1 and TRBJ2-5; TRBD2 aligns across 11 bases. Trimming at V came to 8 bases and at J to 7 bases, leaving 3 bases not matched to a gene. CDR1 is SQVTM and CDR2 is ANQGSEA in the germline V gene. The CDR3 runs to 11 residues. CDR3 bases: TGCAGCCTTGGGACTAGCGGGACCCAGTACTTC. This translates into CSLGTSGTQYF.

This sequence joins TRBV28 and TRBJ2-7; 8 bases are shared with TRBD2. The CDR3 has 14 residues. Losses at the gene ends were 3 bases for V and 2 bases for J; bases not matched to a gene: 3. Germline V gene data show CDR1 as MDHEN and CDR2 as SYDVKM. Written as DNA, the CDR3 is TGTGCCAGCAGTTTCGGGGGGGCGACCTACGAGCAGTACTTC. Amino acid sequence: CASSFGGATYEQYF.

The chain combines TRBV27 with TRBJ1-2, with D hard to call. CDR1 MNHEY and CDR2 SMNVEV come from the germline V gene (reference sequence). Deletions cut 9 bases from V and 7 bases from J, with 3 bases between. This CDR3 region has 8 residues. The CDR3 bases are TGTGCCAGTGGTGGCTACACCTTC. Its protein product is CASGGYTF.

V usage is TRBV6-5 and J usage is TRBJ2-2, with 8 positions matching TRBD1. This CDR3 contains 13 residues. The V gene end was trimmed by 4 bases and the J gene end by 7 bases; junction bases not matched to a gene: 2. CDR1 is MNHEY and CDR2 is SVGAGI in the germline V gene. For the CDR3, the DNA is TGTGCCAGCAGTTCCAGGGGGCTCGGGGAGCTGTTTTTT. It is translated as CASSSRGLGELFF.

The chain employs TRBV6-1 and TRBJ2-7; 10 nucleotides agree with TRBD2. Per germline, CDR1 MNHNS and CDR2 SASEGT. J lost 1 base, V lost 3 bases, and 6 bases had no gene match. CDR3 length: 16 residues. CDR3 protein: CASSEGSGRASYEQYF. DNA for the CDR3: TGTGCCAGCAGTGAGGGAAGCGGGAGGGCGTCCTACGAGCAGTACTTC.

This chain connects TRBV7-9 to TRBJ2-7, with 9 nucleotides matching TRBD2. V shed 4 bases, J shed 3 bases, and the junction held 7 bases outside the gene matches. There are 15 residues in the CDR3. Germline values: CDR1 SEHNR, CDR2 FQNEAQ (reference sequence). DNA for the CDR3: TGTGCCAGCAGCTCCCTGGGCGGGAGGGTCTACGAGCAGTACTTC. It translates to CASSSLGGRVYEQYF.

The chain is built from TRBV25-1 and TRBJ1-5, with D uncertain. The CDR3 loop spans 11 amino acids. Germline CDR1 and CDR2: MGHDK and SYGVNS. V lost 4 bases, J lost 8 bases, and 6 bases lay in between. CDR3 DNA: TGTGCCAGCAGTGGCCAGGAGCCCCAGCATTTT. This encodes CASSGQEPQHF. The full variable domain, in which reference TRBV25-1 and TRBJ1-5 provide the parts outside the CDR3, is EADIYQTPRYLVIGTGKKITLECSQTMGHDKMYWYQQDPGMELHLIHYSYGVNSTEKGDLSSESTVSRIRTEHFPLTLESARPSHTSQYLCASSGQEPQHFGDGTRLSIL.

The chain employs TRBV7-2 and TRBJ2-7; the match to TRBD1 covers 9 bases. The CDR3 extends over 16 amino acids. CDR1 is SGHTA, CDR2 FQGNSA, per germline. J gave up 2 bases and V 3 bases, and 8 bases lay outside the gene matches. The CDR3 loop is CASSFFGQGTTYEQYF. The CDR3 bases are TGTGCCAGCAGCTTCTTCGGACAGGGGACCACCTACGAGCAGTACTTC. The whole variable domain, remainder taken from reference TRBV7-2 and TRBJ2-7, is GAGVSQSPSNKVTEKGKDVELRCDPISGHTALYWYRQSLGQGLEFLIYFQGNSAPDKSGLPSDRFSAERTGGSVSTLTIQRTQQEDSAVYLCASSFFGQGTTYEQYFGPGTRLTVT.

In its sample, this clone was seen once. The CDR3 reads CASSVAGAGEQFF. For the CDR3, the DNA is TGTGCCAGCAGCGTGGCAGGAGCAGGGGAGCAGTTCTTC. This chain links TRBV9 with TRBJ2-1; D is possibly TRBD1 (5 bases). This CDR3 is 13 amino acids long. Trimming pared 2 bases from V and 10 bases from J, leaving 13 bases between. From germline, CDR1 is SGDLS and CDR2 YYNGEE.

The chain couples TRBV9 to TRBJ2-3; unclear D gene. The CDR3 has 15 residues. The V and J ends lost 0 bases and 5 bases respectively, with 13 bases between them. Germline values: CDR1 SGDLS, CDR2 YYNGEE. The CDR3 reads CASSVGVGFEDTQYF. The CDR3 nucleotides are TGTGCCAGCAGCGTAGGGGTTGGGTTTGAAGATACGCAGTATTTT.

The chain combines TRBV28 with TRBJ2-6, with D unclear. The CDR3 has 15 residues. In germline, CDR1 is MDHEN, CDR2 SYDVKM. V lost 3 bases and J lost 1, with 7 bases in between. The CDR3: CASSFSRSGANVLTF. The DNA for the CDR3 is TGTGCCAGCAGTTTCAGTCGATCTGGGGCCAACGTCCTGACTTTC.

The chain recombines TRBV5-6 with TRBJ2-3; D is possibly TRBD1 or TRBD2 (7 bases each). Trimming took off 5 bases at V and 4 bases at J, with 23 bases between the two ends. The CDR3 spans 17 residues. Germline values: CDR1 SGHDT, CDR2 YYEEEE. The CDR3 sequence: CASSHRQGLPLADTQYF. The CDR3 DNA follows: TGTGCCAGCAGTCATCGACAGGGACTACCTCTCGCAGATACGCAGTATTTT.

The chain recombines TRBV7-9 with TRBJ2-7, with 8 bases identical to TRBD1. The germline gives CDR1 SEHNR, CDR2 FQNEAQ (reference sequence). The CDR3 loop spans 14 amino acids. The V segment lost 7 bases and the J segment 3 bases; nucleotides outside the gene matches: 8. CDR3: CASTQGQVIYEQYF. The CDR3 DNA reads TGTGCCAGCACCCAGGGACAGGTAATCTACGAGCAGTACTTC. Using reference TRBV7-9 and TRBJ2-7 for the parts outside the CDR3, the full variable domain is DTGVSQNPRHKITKRGQNVTFRCDPISEHNRLYWYRQTLGQGPEFLTYFQNEAQLEKSRLLSDRFSAERPKGSFSTLEIQRTEQGDSAMYLCASTQGQVIYEQYFGPGTRLTVT.

The gene calls are TRBV5-1 and TRBJ2-7; tentative D call: TRBD1 (6 bases). Germline lookup yields CDR1 SGHRS and CDR2 YFSETQ. The V end lost 4 bases, the J end lost 0 bases, and 11 bases lay between the germline ends. This CDR3 has 14 amino acids. CDR3 nucleotides: TGCGCCAGCAGCGAGCAGGGGAGCTCCTACGAGCAGTACTTC. This sequence encodes CASSEQGSSYEQYF.

Concerning this clone itself: Sequence at one end of the junction differs from germline and may be a read error. This chain links TRBV7-7 with TRBJ2-3, with 9 bases matching TRBD2. Germline CDR1 reads SSHAT; CDR2 reads FNYEAQ (reference sequence). The CDR3 consists of 15 residues. The CDR3, as DNA: TGTGCTAGCAGCTTTGGTAGCGGGAGTGCGGATACGCAGTATTTT. Protein product: CASSFGSGSADTQYF.

The chain couples TRBV2 to TRBJ1-2, with 8 bases aligning to TRBD1. The germline gives CDR1 SNHLY, CDR2 FYNNEI. This CDR3 spans 16 amino acids. Losses at the gene ends were 6 bases for V and 6 bases for J; bases not matched to a gene: 15. Written as DNA, the CDR3 is TGTGCCAGCAGCCCTAGGACAGGGCTACATAAGGATGGCTACACCTTC. It translates to CASSPRTGLHKDGYTF.

The V call is TRBV28, the J call TRBJ2-7; 9 bases fit TRBD2. This CDR3 comprises 18 residues. The V gene end was trimmed by 3 bases and the J gene end by 6 bases; junction bases not matched to a gene: 18. Germline V gene sequence: CDR1 MDHEN, CDR2 SYDVKM. DNA for the CDR3: TGTGCCAGCAGTTTGATGATGACACAGAGCGGGGGGAGGGGCGAGCAGTACTTC. This encodes CASSLMMTQSGGRGEQYF.

The chain links TRBV6-5 to TRBJ2-1; TRBD1 matches at 8 bases. This CDR3 region has 15 residues. V lost 6 bases to trimming and J lost 5 bases; unmatched junction nucleotides: 9. CDR1 and CDR2 (germline): MNHEY, SVGAGI. CDR3 sequence reads: CASSQSGGPNNEQFF. CDR3 coding DNA: TGTGCCAGCAGCCAATCAGGGGGCCCTAACAATGAGCAGTTCTTC.